This TCR beta chain was sequenced in a study of PD-L1 blockade in urothelial cancer. V was clipped by 1 base and J by 6 bases, with 10 bases between them. Germline lookup yields CDR1 KGHSH and CDR2 LQKENI. The CDR3 is 14 amino acids. The time point denotes: peripheral blood 6 weeks after treatment start. Locally advanced or metastatic urothelial carcinoma affected all patients. This clone showed up just a few times. The repertoire was sequenced with immunoSEQ multiplex PCR; TCRdb's copy has only in-frame clones and lacks some. The sample contains 25,000 to 35,000 clones, approximately 80% of which appear only once.

Sequencing used PBMCs, obtained around atezolizumab (anti-PD-L1) treatment. The V call is TRBV18, the J call TRBJ1-5; no clear D. The TCR originated in a man between 65 and 79 years old with urothelial cancer. Here the CDR3 DNA reads TGTGCCAGCTCACCACAGGGAGCCGGTCAGCCCCAGCATTTT. Translation: CASSPQGAGQPQHF.